A selection of T cell receptor beta chains follows, all from one sample in a study of T cell repertoires in cytomegalovirus infection. Via MiXCR, TCRdb re-called the reads, giving one row per CDR3 protein. The sample lists 300,000 to 400,000 distinct CDR3 sequences, approximately 32% occurring once. Their antigens are not known. The sample in question was cultured PBMCs, obtained from culture after CMV antigen stimulation. The receptors here all came from a human donor in good health (CMV status not recorded). Some clones in this sample may be carry-over from other donors' samples. Each CDR3 is given with its conserved first and last residue. Fields, in order: CDR3 protein, V gene, CDR3 length, clone size, D gene, J gene. A D gene is named only where the DNA matches it firmly. The size entry is marked missing in some rows and otherwise reads once, few, many or a size class.

cdr3_aa: CSARDPRDSNQPQHF
v_call: TRBV20-1
cdr3_length: 15
clone_size: -
d_call: -
j_call: TRBJ1-5

cdr3_aa: CASSIGGYEQYF
v_call: TRBV19
cdr3_length: 12
clone_size: many
d_call: -
j_call: TRBJ2-7

cdr3_aa: CASSRGDGEKLFF
v_call: TRBV19
cdr3_length: 13
clone_size: few
d_call: -
j_call: TRBJ1-4

cdr3_aa: CASSPQYEQYF
v_call: TRBV18
cdr3_length: 11
clone_size: -
d_call: -
j_call: TRBJ2-7

cdr3_aa: CAVQYRGGLAEAFF
v_call: TRBV12-3/TRBV12-4
cdr3_length: 14
clone_size: few
d_call: -
j_call: TRBJ1-1

cdr3_aa: CASSLAGQGSPEAFF
v_call: TRBV28
cdr3_length: 15
clone_size: -
d_call: TRBD1
j_call: TRBJ1-1

cdr3_aa: CAGGRSLNTEAFF
v_call: TRBV7-9
cdr3_length: 13
clone_size: -
d_call: -
j_call: TRBJ1-1

cdr3_aa: CSVAPSNNSPLHF
v_call: TRBV29-1
cdr3_length: 13
clone_size: once
d_call: -
j_call: TRBJ1-6

cdr3_aa: CASSRDELFYEQYF
v_call: TRBV7-6
cdr3_length: 14
clone_size: -
d_call: -
j_call: TRBJ2-7

cdr3_aa: CASSILAPDTQYF
v_call: TRBV7-8
cdr3_length: 13
clone_size: many
d_call: -
j_call: TRBJ2-3

cdr3_aa: CASSYGYEQFF
v_call: TRBV27
cdr3_length: 11
clone_size: few
d_call: -
j_call: TRBJ2-1

cdr3_aa: CATKEASGTETQYF
v_call: TRBV10-3
cdr3_length: 14
clone_size: few
d_call: TRBD2
j_call: TRBJ2-5

cdr3_aa: CASSQGTENTEAFF
v_call: TRBV18
cdr3_length: 14
clone_size: -
d_call: -
j_call: TRBJ1-1

cdr3_aa: CASSLTAPRTDTQYF
v_call: TRBV27
cdr3_length: 15
clone_size: once
d_call: -
j_call: TRBJ2-3

cdr3_aa: CSAPGTGNTEAFF
v_call: TRBV20-1
cdr3_length: 13
clone_size: many
d_call: TRBD1
j_call: TRBJ1-1

cdr3_aa: CSARDPAGRHTDTQYF
v_call: TRBV20-1
cdr3_length: 16
clone_size: -
d_call: -
j_call: TRBJ2-3

cdr3_aa: CASSYGTGSVRGLYNEQFF
v_call: TRBV6-5
cdr3_length: 19
clone_size: -
d_call: TRBD1
j_call: TRBJ2-1

cdr3_aa: CSAEAGTAGTEAFF
v_call: TRBV29-1
cdr3_length: 14
clone_size: -
d_call: -
j_call: TRBJ1-1

cdr3_aa: CASSFLGQGNQPQHF
v_call: TRBV28
cdr3_length: 15
clone_size: -
d_call: TRBD1
j_call: TRBJ1-5

cdr3_aa: CSVTGLGSLDEQFF
v_call: TRBV29-1
cdr3_length: 14
clone_size: once
d_call: TRBD2
j_call: TRBJ2-1

cdr3_aa: CASSLALAGGYNEQFF
v_call: TRBV7-9
cdr3_length: 16
clone_size: few
d_call: TRBD2
j_call: TRBJ2-1

cdr3_aa: CASTIFSISGGRLLYEQYF
v_call: TRBV6-5
cdr3_length: 19
clone_size: -
d_call: -
j_call: TRBJ2-7